Each of the 31 T cell receptor beta chains below was sequenced from the same sample in a study of shared clonotypes between healthy human individuals. Data came from immunoSEQ multiplex PCR; TCRdb stores just in-frame clones and leaves some out. There are 950,000 to 1,100,000 clones in the sample; under 80% occur only once, and 1.4% to 1.5% lies in the top ten. Sequencing used memory CD4+ T cells sorted from blood. Subset here: CD45RA-negative fraction. The receptors stem from a man aged 18 to 29 in good health.

This chain links TRBV18 with TRBJ1-1, with D unresolved. CDR3 length: 14 residues. Germline lookup yields CDR1 KGHSH and CDR2 LQKENI. V was pared by 3 bases and J by 0 bases, with 8 bases between. This chain's CDR3 is CASSPGALNTEAFF. The CDR3 region has the DNA TGTGCCAGCTCACCGGGAGCCTTGAACACTGAAGCTTTCTTT.

With respect to this clone: The sample has other DNA sequences that encode this CDR3 too. The chain couples TRBV6-5 to TRBJ2-7; 7 bases are shared with TRBD2. There are 13 residues in the CDR3. Germline V lookup: CDR1 MNHEY, CDR2 SVGAGI. V trimming: 7 bases; J trimming: 3 bases; junction bases outside the gene matches: 6. CDR3 protein: CASTPGGGYEQYF. The CDR3 coding sequence is TGTGCCAGCACCCCGGGGGGAGGCTACGAGCAGTACTTC.

This clone was found a few times. The gene calls are TRBV28 and TRBJ2-5; D perhaps matches TRBD2 (5 bases). The V end lost 2 bases, the J end lost 2 bases, and 9 bases lay between the germline ends. CDR1 is MDHEN and CDR2 is SYDVKM in the germline V gene. The CDR3 totals 14 residues. CDR3: CASSLGGTQETQYF. CDR3 DNA: TGTGCCAGCAGTTTAGGAGGAACACAAGAGACCCAGTACTTC.

The rearrangement uses TRBV9 and TRBJ1-4; possible D gene TRBD1, 6 bases. CDR3 size: 14 residues. Germline values: CDR1 SGDLS, CDR2 YYNGEE. V lost 3 bases to trimming and J lost 6 bases, with 12 bases between them. CDR3 in DNA: TGTGCCAGCAGCGGGAGAGGGGGATATGAAAAACTGTTTTTT. Its protein is CASSGRGGYEKLFF.

The V call is TRBV7-9, the J call TRBJ2-2; TRBD2 matches at 12 bases. Unmatched junction bases numbered 0, after V lost 1 base and J lost 6 bases. CDR1 and CDR2 from the germline V gene are SEHNR and FQNEAQ (reference sequence). The length of the CDR3 is 15 residues. In nucleotides, the CDR3 is TGTGCCAGCAGCTTAGGACTAGCGGGGGCCGGGGAGCTGTTTTTT. Protein: CASSLGLAGAGELFF. Full variable domain (remainder filled in from reference TRBV7-9 and TRBJ2-2): DTGVSQNPRHKITKRGQNVTFRCDPISEHNRLYWYRQTLGQGPEFLTYFQNEAQLEKSRLLSDRFSAERPKGSFSTLEIQRTEQGDSAMYLCASSLGLAGAGELFFGEGSRLTVL.

The chain couples TRBV30 to TRBJ2-7; the D gene could be TRBD1 or TRBD2 (6 bases each). Trimming cost V 0 bases and J 4 bases, with 19 bases left between them. Germline CDR1 and CDR2: GTSNPN and SVGIG (reference sequence). The CDR3 totals 16 residues. The CDR3 sequence is CAWSVLGGQGRYEQYF. CDR3 bases: TGTGCCTGGAGTGTACTTGGGGGGCAGGGTAGATACGAGCAGTACTTC.

V is TRBV6-1 and J is TRBJ1-4; 7 bases align to TRBD1. Germline V gene sequence: CDR1 MNHNS, CDR2 SASEGT. The V gene end was trimmed by 4 bases and the J gene end by 3 bases; junction bases not matched to a gene: 2. There are 14 residues in the CDR3. The CDR3 here is CASSAGTANEKLFF. In nucleotides, the CDR3 is TGTGCCAGCAGTGCCGGGACAGCTAATGAAAAACTGTTTTTT.

The J gene is TRBJ2-7, the V gene TRBV5-4, with D possibly TRBD1 on 6 matching bases. Germline CDR1 reads SGHNT; CDR2 reads YYREEE (reference sequence). V lost 4 bases to trimming and J lost 3 bases, with 17 bases between them. The CDR3 has 15 amino acids. CDR3 amino acids: CASSPFLQGSYEQYF. The CDR3 nucleotides read TGTGCCAGCAGCCCCTTCCTCCAGGGGAGCTACGAGCAGTACTTC. Based on the CDR3 plus reference TRBV5-4 and TRBJ2-7, the full variable domain is ETGVTQSPTHLIKTRGQQVTLRCSSQSGHNTVSWYQQALGQGPQFIFQYYREEENGRGNFPPRFSGLQFPNYSSELNVNALELDDSALYLCASSPFLQGSYEQYFGPGTRLTVT.

The J gene is TRBJ2-2, the V gene TRBV27; a possible D gene is TRBD2 (5 bases). Germline CDR1 MNHEY, CDR2 SMNVEV (reference sequence). The CDR3 runs 11 residues. V was cut by 9 bases and J by 7 bases, with 9 bases left in between. CDR3 sequence reads: CASPEGGELFF. The CDR3 DNA reads as TGTGCCAGTCCTGAGGGCGGGGAGCTGTTTTTT.

In this sample, this clone turned up once. The chain is built from TRBV5-1 and TRBJ2-5, with 15 positions matching TRBD2. The CDR3 loop spans 17 amino acids. Trimming cost V 0 bases and J 2 bases; bases outside gene matches: 2. Germline V lookup: CDR1 SGHRS, CDR2 YFSETQ. This chain's CDR3 is CASSLGTSGGAQETQYF. The CDR3, as DNA: TGCGCCAGCAGCTTGGGGACTAGCGGGGGGGCTCAAGAGACCCAGTACTTC.

The chain recombines TRBV10-3 with TRBJ2-7; possibly TRBD2 for D (6 bases). V lost 10 bases and J 0 bases, leaving 22 bases between the germline ends. The CDR3 covers 16 residues. Per germline, CDR1 ENHRY and CDR2 SYGVKD. In DNA form, the CDR3 reads TGTGCCACCCAAAGGGGTATTAGCGGCAGCTCCTACGAGCAGTACTTC. Translation: CATQRGISGSSYEQYF.

The chain combines TRBV9 with TRBJ2-7; 8 bases map to TRBD1. CDR3 size: 14 residues. V shed 4 bases, J shed 2 bases, and the junction held 5 bases outside the gene matches. The germline V gene encodes CDR1 SGDLS and CDR2 YYNGEE. In DNA, the CDR3 is TGTGCCAGCAGCCCCACGACAGGGGCCTACGAGCAGTACTTC. Translation: CASSPTTGAYEQYF.

The rearrangement joins TRBV5-6 to TRBJ1-5, with unresolved D. The CDR3 consists of 16 residues. The germline gives CDR1 SGHDT, CDR2 YYEEEE. Trimming removed 1 base at V and 3 bases at J, with 14 bases between. The CDR3 DNA reads as TGTGCCAGCAGCTTGAGTACGCGACAACTCAATCAGCCCCAGCATTTT. Translation: CASSLSTRQLNQPQHF.

The rearrangement links TRBV7-2 to TRBJ2-3, with a tentative D call TRBD2 (5 bases). Trimming took 4 bases from V and 5 from J, leaving 16 bases between them. The CDR3 is 15 residues long. CDR1 SGHTA and CDR2 FQGNSA come from the germline V gene. The CDR3 sequence: CASSSRARALDTQYF. CDR3 nucleotides: TGTGCCAGCAGCTCCCGTGCGAGGGCATTAGATACGCAGTATTTT.

The chain's CDR3 is CASSEDGGRTQYF. The DNA for the CDR3 is TGTGCCAGCAGTGAGGACGGAGGTCGGACCCAGTACTTC. The genes are TRBV2 and TRBJ2-5; D is perhaps TRBD2 (5 bases). Trimming removed 3 bases at V and 7 bases at J, with 12 bases between. Looked up from germline, CDR1 is SNHLY and CDR2 is FYNNEI. CDR3 length equals 13 residues.

This clone has a single count. This chain connects TRBV7-2 to TRBJ1-4, with 8 bases matching TRBD1. CDR3 size: 12 residues. Unmatched junction bases numbered 4, after V lost 5 bases and J lost 11 bases. Germline CDR1 reads SGHTA; CDR2 reads FQGNSA. The CDR3 spells CASSPQGGKLFF. CDR3 coding DNA: TGTGCCAGCAGCCCACAGGGGGGGAAACTGTTTTTT.

The chain links TRBV10-3 to TRBJ1-3; D is perhaps TRBD1 (5 bases). V was trimmed by 0 bases and J by 2 bases, leaving 11 bases between them. Looked up from germline, CDR1 is ENHRY and CDR2 is SYGVKD. The CDR3 is made up of 16 amino acids. The CDR3 coding sequence is TGTGCCATCAGTGAGTCGAAACCAGGGACTGGAAACACCATATATTTT. Its protein is CAISESKPGTGNTIYF.

The J gene is TRBJ2-5, the V gene TRBV2; D perhaps matches TRBD1 (6 bases). Germline CDR1 is SNHLY and CDR2 is FYNNEI. Trimming took off 5 bases at V and 2 bases at J, with 15 bases between the two ends. The CDR3 consists of 15 residues. The CDR3 is CASSQQGYGQETQYF. CDR3 DNA sequence: TGTGCCAGCAGTCAACAGGGATATGGACAAGAGACCCAGTACTTC.

J is TRBJ1-6 and V is TRBV12-5, with 7 bases matching TRBD1. Germline V CDR1 and CDR2: LGHNT, FRNRAP. The CDR3 contains 15 residues. Trimming cost V 0 bases and J 14 bases; bases outside gene matches: 10. Here the CDR3 reads CASGLVTGVPSALHF. The CDR3 DNA reads TGTGCTAGTGGTTTGGTAACAGGGGTCCCTTCGGCCCTCCACTTT. The full variable domain, completed using reference TRBV12-5 and TRBJ1-6, is DARVTQTPRHKVTEMGQEVTMRCQPILGHNTVFWYRQTMMQGLELLAYFRNRAPLDDSGMPKDRFSAEMPDATLATLKIQPSEPRDSAVYFCASGLVTGVPSALHFGNGTRLTVT.

The CDR3 DNA follows: TGTGCCAGCACGGGTTCCAACGAGCAGTACTTC. Translated: CASTGSNEQYF. The genes are TRBV28 and TRBJ2-7, with unresolved D. The germline gives CDR1 MDHEN, CDR2 SYDVKM. V was clipped by 7 bases and J by 5 bases, with 9 bases between them. The CDR3 consists of 11 residues.

This CDR3 is CASSQGDRETQYF. The CDR3 DNA is TGTGCCAGCAGCCAGGGGGACAGAGAGACCCAGTACTTC. The genes are TRBV11-2 and TRBJ2-5, with 7 bases aligning to TRBD1. Looked up from germline, CDR1 is SGHAT and CDR2 is FQNNGV. The CDR3 consists of 13 residues. Trimming cost V 5 bases and J 4 bases; bases outside gene matches: 4.

A word on this clone: The sample carries other DNA sequences with the same CDR3. This sequence joins TRBV11-2 and TRBJ1-1; no firm D call. Germline V gene data show CDR1 as SGHAT and CDR2 as FQNNGV. CDR3 size: 14 residues. V lost 1 base and J lost 0, with 6 bases in between. CDR3 sequence (DNA): TGTGCCAGCAGCTTAGGCAGACTGAACACTGAAGCTTTCTTT. The encoded protein is CASSLGRLNTEAFF.

The chain couples TRBV7-2 to TRBJ2-4; D is unclear. The V end lost 1 base, the J end lost 0 bases, and 10 bases lay between the germline ends. The CDR3 length is 16 residues. The germline V gene has CDR1 SGHTA and CDR2 FQGNSA. DNA for the CDR3: TGTGCCAGCAGCTTAGATCTGCGGCTAGCCAAAAACATTCAGTACTTC. Protein product: CASSLDLRLAKNIQYF. The full variable domain, rest sourced from reference TRBV7-2 and TRBJ2-4, is GAGVSQSPSNKVTEKGKDVELRCDPISGHTALYWYRQSLGQGLEFLIYFQGNSAPDKSGLPSDRFSAERTGGSVSTLTIQRTQQEDSAVYLCASSLDLRLAKNIQYFGAGTRLSVL.

V usage is TRBV18 and J usage is TRBJ1-5; 8 nucleotides agree with TRBD1. CDR1 is KGHSH and CDR2 is LQKENI in the germline V gene. With 0 bases clipped from V and 9 bases from J, the junction kept 10 bases outside the gene matches. This CDR3 region has 16 residues. For the CDR3, the DNA is TGTGCCAGCTCACCACCGGGACAGGCCCTGGGCATGCCCCAGCATTTT. It encodes CASSPPGQALGMPQHF.

The rearrangement joins TRBV29-1 to TRBJ1-2, with D perhaps TRBD1 (5 bases). Trimming cost V 4 bases and J 5 bases, with 17 bases left between them. CDR1 is SQVTM, CDR2 ANQGSEA, per germline. CDR3 length: 14 amino acids. DNA for the CDR3: TGCAGCGTTGTTTCAAGGGGCAAGGAGTATGGCTACACCTTC. Translated, it gives CSVVSRGKEYGYTF.

The V gene is TRBV4-1, the J gene TRBJ2-7; D is ambiguous. There are 13 residues in the CDR3. Germline CDR1 MGHRA, CDR2 YSYEKL. The V and J ends lost 0 bases and 4 bases respectively, with 7 bases between them. In DNA, the CDR3 is TGCGCCAGCAGCCAAGACGTCGGGTACGAGCAGTACTTC. Amino acids: CASSQDVGYEQYF.

The rearrangement uses TRBV18 and TRBJ2-3, with 8 nucleotides matching TRBD2. CDR1 KGHSH and CDR2 LQKENI come from the germline V gene. The trim removed 3 bases at V and 2 bases at J, leaving 10 bases unmatched. The CDR3 covers 17 residues. The CDR3 reads CASSPGGSGGITDTQYF. For the CDR3, the DNA is TGTGCCAGCTCACCCGGAGGGTCGGGAGGGATCACAGATACGCAGTATTTT.

CDR3 residues: CASSPLNNEQFF. Here the CDR3 DNA reads TGCGCCAGCAGCCCGCTTAACAATGAGCAGTTCTTC. The V gene is TRBV5-1, the J gene TRBJ2-1; the D is unclear. The germline gives CDR1 SGHRS, CDR2 YFSETQ. Trimming took off 4 bases at V and 5 bases at J, with 7 bases between the two ends. The CDR3 has 12 residues.

The chain couples TRBV7-2 to TRBJ2-2, with 8 nucleotides matching TRBD1. V was pared by 5 bases and J by 8 bases, with 10 bases of the junction left unmatched. This CDR3 has 15 amino acids. Germline CDR1 is SGHTA and CDR2 is FQGNSA. The chain's CDR3 is CASSRQGMSAGELFF. The DNA for the CDR3 is TGTGCCAGCAGCCGACAGGGGATGAGTGCGGGGGAGCTGTTTTTT.

The rearrangement links TRBV21-1 to TRBJ2-3. TRBV21-1 is classified as a pseudogene. The CDR3 is 12 residues long. DNA for the CDR3: TGTGCCAACCTTGGACCCGTAGATACGCAGTATTTT. It is translated as CANLGPVDTQYF.

The rearrangement links TRBV28 to TRBJ1-6; 9 nucleotides match TRBD1. The CDR3 is 20 residues long. The germline CDR1 and CDR2 sequences are MDHEN and SYDVKM. V lost 6 bases to trimming and J lost 8 bases; unmatched junction nucleotides: 23. The CDR3 protein is CASRRVVGQGLGREDSPLHF. In nucleotides, the CDR3 is TGTGCCAGCAGAAGGGTCGTTGGACAGGGGCTGGGCCGTGAGGATTCACCCCTCCACTTT. Filled out from reference TRBV28 and TRBJ1-6, the complete variable domain reads DVKVTQSSRYLVKRTGEKVFLECVQDMDHENMFWYRQDPGLGLRLIYFSYDVKMKEKGDIPEGYSVSREKKERFSLILESASTNQTSMYLCASRRVVGQGLGREDSPLHFGNGTRLTVT.